This T cell receptor (beta chain) originates from a study of blood T cell repertoires in COVID-19 (dated by TCRdb to about 2020). Concerning the study at large: Samples from collaborators originated in the United States, Italy and Spain and spanned both the acute and convalescent phases of COVID-19. The prospective study material was composed of cDNA or gDNA derived from T cells, B-cell-depleted T cells, or PBMCs. Deeply sampled blood TCRbeta repertoires from subjects exposed to, actively infected with, or recovered from COVID-19 were included in the dataset. The repertoires were released in a freely available public database intended as a resource for research on the immune response to SARS-CoV-2. Samples were obtained from the ongoing ImmuneRACE study (first 160 participants) and from some 1,200 subjects provided by 6 global collaborators. A de-identified subject ID, COVID-19 status, age in years and sex were almost always included in the sample metadata. HLA class I and class II types, where available, came from metadata supplied by the sample provider rather than from assay-based typing.

TCRbeta CDR3 regions were amplified from genomic DNA using the immunoSEQ Assay, a bias-controlled multiplex PCR. Per the authors' processing: Within the assay, amplification of reference gene primers was used to estimate how many nucleated cells each sample contained. To quantify the absolute abundance of each unique TCRbeta CDR3 rearrangement, sequence reads were collapsed and filtered. Productive Simpson clonality was computed per sample as the square root of Simpson's diversity index over productive rearrangements. In TCRdb, the immuneACCESS table is reduced to in-frame sequences with V and J assigned. These tables do not hold every clone; where another copy was compared, an unresolved V gene accounts for under half, and the others remain unexplained. The D gene and trimming were derived from the DNA, and the V and J assignments and clone size from that table. This sample holds about 71,000 clones; about four fifths were observed only once. The ten largest clonotypes hold roughly 15% of the sample.

Collaborating institutions collected whole blood in K2EDTA tubes following their own protocols. Collaborator samples were shipped for TCRbeta analysis as frozen whole blood, isolated PBMCs, or DNA extracted from either sample type. Spanning cysteine to phenylalanine, the CDR3 consists of 16 amino acids. The read is trimmed to its CDR3 DNA, 48 bases read in frame from base 1. V is trimmed back by 0 bases and J by 4 bases, and the junction contains 8 bases that no gene match accounts for. Reading the germline V gene (reference sequence) gives CDR1 LNHNV and CDR2 YYDKDF. To note about this clone: The antigen this receptor binds is unknown. No base quality values were provided; no much bigger clone lies one nucleotide off.

Summary of the overall study and its limitations: The amount of clinical and demographic metadata varied by source and participant and was provided uncurated.

This clonotype was obtained from a woman older than 75 with acute or convalescent COVID-19. The chain links TRBV15 with TRBJ2-5, with 7 middle bases fitting TRBD1. What was sequenced was peripheral blood. The bases read TGTGCCACCAGCAGAGATTTGACAGGGAGAAGAGAGACCCAGTACTTC. Its translation reads: CATSRDLTGRRETQYF.